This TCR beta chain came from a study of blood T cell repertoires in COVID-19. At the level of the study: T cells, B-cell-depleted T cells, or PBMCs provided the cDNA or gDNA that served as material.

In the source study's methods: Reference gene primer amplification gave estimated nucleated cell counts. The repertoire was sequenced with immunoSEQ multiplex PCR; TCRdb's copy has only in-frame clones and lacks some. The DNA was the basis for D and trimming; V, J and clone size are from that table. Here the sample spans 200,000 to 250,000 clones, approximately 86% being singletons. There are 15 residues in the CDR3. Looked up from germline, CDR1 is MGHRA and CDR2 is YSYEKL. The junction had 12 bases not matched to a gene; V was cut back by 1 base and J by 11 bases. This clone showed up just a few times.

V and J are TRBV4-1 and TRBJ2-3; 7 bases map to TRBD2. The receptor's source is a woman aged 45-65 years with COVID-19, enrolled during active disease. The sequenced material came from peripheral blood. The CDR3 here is CASSQVFSERGGQYF. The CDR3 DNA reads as TGCGCCAGCAGCCAAGTTTTTTCCGAGCGGGGAGGGCAGTATTTT.